These 21 T cell receptor beta chains came from one sample sequenced in a study of T-cell memory formation after mild COVID-19. In TCRdb, the 5' RACE reads were re-called with MiXCR into one record per CDR3 protein. The table records approximately 570,000 distinct CDR3 sequences, approximately 18% of them present only once. Sequencing used PBMCs or a T cell subset sorted from them (not recorded which). The receptors were gathered from an adult woman who had mild COVID-19 (a few samples of this study predate the infection). Cell type and time point are not known.

This clonotype was counted only a few times. The CDR3, as DNA: TGTGCCAGCAGTTTGCCGGGGGCGTGGGCTAGCGGGGCCTACAATGAGCAGTTCTTC. Translation: CASSLPGAWASGAYNEQFF. This sequence joins TRBV12-3 or TRBV12-4 and TRBJ2-1; 9 nucleotides align to TRBD2. J gave up 2 bases and V 3 bases, and 14 bases lay outside the gene matches. The CDR3 has 19 residues.

The V and J genes are TRBV5-1 and TRBJ2-3, with 8 bases that match TRBD2. J gave up 5 bases and V 4 bases, and 12 bases lay outside the gene matches. This CDR3 has 16 amino acids. Germline lookup yields CDR1 SGHRS and CDR2 YFSETQ. The CDR3 coding sequence is TGCGCCAGCAGCCCCCCGGGAGGGGATTTGGGAGATACGCAGTATTTT. Encoded protein: CASSPPGGDLGDTQYF.

The chain combines TRBV3-1 with TRBJ2-7; no reliable D call. Per germline, CDR1 LGHDT and CDR2 YNNKEL (reference sequence). This CDR3 comprises 16 residues. Deletions cut 3 bases from V and 1 base from J, with 16 bases between. This CDR3 is CASSQERPPTSYEQYF. Here the CDR3 DNA reads TGTGCCAGCAGCCAGGAACGGCCCCCAACGTCCTACGAGCAGTACTTC.

The genes are TRBV18 and TRBJ2-3; D is unresolved. The CDR3 runs 14 residues. Between the trimmed V and J ends, which lost 0 bases and 5 bases, there was a span of 9 bases. Germline CDR1 is KGHSH and CDR2 is LQKENI. For the CDR3, the DNA is TGTGCCAGCTCACCACCCTACAGCCTAGATACGCAGTATTTT. Its translation is CASSPPYSLDTQYF.

The chain is built from TRBV7-9 and TRBJ1-1; 9 nucleotides align to TRBD1. In germline, CDR1 is SEHNR, CDR2 FQNEAQ (reference sequence). This CDR3 spans 14 amino acids. V lost 5 bases to trimming and J lost 4 bases; unmatched junction nucleotides: 5. CDR3: CASSRPGQGTEAFF. CDR3 nucleotide sequence: TGTGCCAGCAGCCGCCCGGGACAGGGCACTGAAGCTTTCTTT.

This clonotype was seen only a few times. V usage is TRBV7-9 and J usage is TRBJ2-2, with 8 bases lining up with TRBD1. The trim removed 2 bases at V and 0 bases at J, leaving 8 bases unmatched. Germline V lookup: CDR1 SEHNR, CDR2 FQNEAQ (reference sequence). The CDR3 length is 18 residues. The CDR3 reads CASSLSGTGVTNTGELFF. CDR3 DNA: TGTGCCAGCAGCTTATCCGGGACAGGCGTAACGAACACCGGGGAGCTGTTTTTT.

The chain recombines TRBV20-1 with TRBJ1-1, with TRBD1 as a possible D gene (5 bases). From germline, CDR1 is DFQATT and CDR2 SNEGSKA (reference sequence). CDR3 length: 13 residues. V was pared by 7 bases and J by 3 bases, with 15 bases between. In DNA form, the CDR3 reads TGCAGTGTCACCGACAGTTCGTACACTGAAGCTTTCTTT. Its protein product is CSVTDSSYTEAFF.

The V and J genes are TRBV4-1 and TRBJ2-2; D is unresolved. Germline values: CDR1 MGHRA, CDR2 YSYEKL. V gave up 4 bases and J gave up 5 bases, with 14 bases separating them. The CDR3 is 15 residues long. The CDR3 DNA sequence: TGCGCCAGCAGCCTTTTCGGGCCGATAACCGGGGAGCTGTTTTTT. Its protein product is CASSLFGPITGELFF.

V usage is TRBV19 and J usage is TRBJ1-5; no clear D gene. CDR1 and CDR2 (germline): LNHDA, SQIVND (reference sequence). The CDR3 totals 14 residues. The V gene lost 8 bases and the J gene lost 5 bases, with 16 bases spanning the gap. Here the CDR3 reads CASSIGDTYQPQHF. CDR3 nucleotides: TGTGCCAGTTCCATTGGAGACACCTATCAGCCCCAGCATTTT.

This clonotype was found a few times. The chain employs TRBV30 and TRBJ1-2, with D unclear. Looked up from germline, CDR1 is GTSNPN and CDR2 is SVGIG (reference sequence). V was cut by 4 bases and J by 2 bases, with 14 bases left in between. There are 14 residues in the CDR3. The CDR3 bases are TGTGCCTGGACAGGATCATATCCCAACTATGGCTACACCTTC. It codes for CAWTGSYPNYGYTF. The full variable domain, in which reference TRBV30 and TRBJ1-2 provide the parts outside the CDR3, is SQTIHQWPATLVQPVGSPLSLECTVEGTSNPNLYWYRQAAGRGLQLLFYSVGIGQISSEVPQNLSASRPQDRQFILSSKKLLLSDSGFYLCAWTGSYPNYGYTFGSGTRLTVV.

This clonotype has more than one count but fewer than ten. The J gene is TRBJ2-2, the V gene TRBV10-3, with D uncertain. This CDR3 region has 15 residues. Trimming took 3 bases from V and 6 from J, leaving 14 bases between them. The germline V gene has CDR1 ENHRY and CDR2 SYGVKD. The CDR3 is CAISDSSGAAGELFF. The DNA for the CDR3 is TGTGCCATCAGTGATTCTTCAGGCGCGGCCGGGGAGCTGTTTTTT.

This clonotype was observed a few times. V usage is TRBV12-3 or TRBV12-4 and J usage is TRBJ1-1; the D is unclear. Trimming stripped 6 bases from V and 8 bases from J, with 13 bases between. The CDR3 is 12 residues long. The CDR3 region has the DNA TGTGCCAGCAGCTTGGGGATGCCAGAAGCTTTCTTT. Translation gives CASSLGMPEAFF.

This clonotype was found a few times. The gene calls are TRBV2 and TRBJ2-6; no definite D call. With 8 bases removed from V and 1 base from J, the gap between germline ends came to 12 bases. The CDR3 is made up of 15 amino acids. Looked up from germline, CDR1 is SNHLY and CDR2 is FYNNEI. The CDR3 region is CASRKRISGANVLTF. In DNA form, the CDR3 reads TGTGCCAGCCGAAAAAGGATTTCTGGGGCCAACGTCCTGACTTTC.

The V call is TRBV7-9, the J call TRBJ1-1, with 7 bases aligning to TRBD1. CDR1 is SEHNR and CDR2 is FQNEAQ in the germline V gene (reference sequence). The CDR3 is 17 residues long. V was pared by 2 bases and J by 0 bases, with 9 bases of the junction left unmatched. The CDR3 DNA reads as TGTGCCAGCAGCTTACCTAGGACAGGTTTCCTGAACACTGAAGCTTTCTTT. It yields the protein CASSLPRTGFLNTEAFF.

The gene calls are TRBV6-1 and TRBJ1-1, with D hard to call. V shed 6 bases and J shed 1 base, with 12 bases lying between them. In germline, CDR1 is MNHNS, CDR2 SASEGT. The CDR3 is 14 amino acids. The CDR3 sequence is CASSQNYKNTEAFF. CDR3 DNA sequence: TGTGCCAGCAGCCAAAACTATAAGAACACTGAAGCTTTCTTT.

This chain uses TRBV4-1 with TRBJ1-6, with no clear D. Per the germline V gene, CDR1 is MGHRA and CDR2 is YSYEKL. V was cut by 4 bases and J by 7 bases, with 11 bases left in between. This CDR3 spans 14 amino acids. The DNA of the CDR3 is TGCGCCAGCAGCCTGGGAACTCAGAATTCACCCCTCCACTTT. Residues: CASSLGTQNSPLHF.

This clonotype occurred many times. This chain joins TRBV5-1 and TRBJ2-3; 9 nucleotides line up with TRBD1. This CDR3 region has 14 residues. The V gene's germline CDR1 is SGHRS and CDR2 YFSETQ. Trimming at V came to 7 bases and at J to 4 bases, leaving 7 bases not matched to a gene. This CDR3 reads CASLRGQGADTQYF. The DNA for the CDR3 is TGCGCCAGCCTCCGGGGACAGGGTGCAGATACGCAGTATTTT.

This clonotype has just a few counts. The J gene is TRBJ2-1, the V gene TRBV4-1, with a weak D call TRBD1 (5 bases). Trimming took 0 bases from V and 5 from J, leaving 5 bases between them. The CDR3 runs 13 residues. Germline V CDR1 and CDR2: MGHRA, YSYEKL. The CDR3: CASSQDRDNEQFF. Written as DNA, the CDR3 is TGCGCCAGCAGCCAAGACAGGGACAATGAGCAGTTCTTC.

The rearrangement joins TRBV6-5 to TRBJ2-7, with 10 positions matching TRBD2. The CDR3 is 16 amino acids. The ends lost 2 bases at V and 1 base at J; junction bases unmatched: 5. CDR1 MNHEY and CDR2 SVGAGI come from the germline V gene. The CDR3 region has the DNA TGTGCCAGCAGTTACGCTAGCGGGAGAGGATCCTACGAGCAGTACTTC. It codes for CASSYASGRGSYEQYF.

This clonotype showed up just a few times. The chain is built from TRBV29-1 and TRBJ2-5; 9 bases match TRBD2. The ends lost 3 bases at V and 2 bases at J; junction bases unmatched: 7. The CDR3 is 15 amino acids. Germline CDR1 is SQVTM and CDR2 is ANQGSEA. The CDR3 spells CSVDNAGGEQETQYF. The CDR3 DNA sequence: TGCAGCGTTGATAATGCGGGAGGGGAACAAGAGACCCAGTACTTC.

The chain uses TRBV27 and TRBJ2-1; maybe TRBD1 (6 bases). The V and J ends lost 5 bases and 2 bases respectively, with 13 bases between them. The CDR3 contains 15 residues. Germline loops: CDR1 MNHEY, CDR2 SMNVEV (reference sequence). The CDR3 DNA reads as TGTGCCAGCAGTCGGGGACAACCGACCTACAATGAGCAGTTCTTC. This gives the protein CASSRGQPTYNEQFF.